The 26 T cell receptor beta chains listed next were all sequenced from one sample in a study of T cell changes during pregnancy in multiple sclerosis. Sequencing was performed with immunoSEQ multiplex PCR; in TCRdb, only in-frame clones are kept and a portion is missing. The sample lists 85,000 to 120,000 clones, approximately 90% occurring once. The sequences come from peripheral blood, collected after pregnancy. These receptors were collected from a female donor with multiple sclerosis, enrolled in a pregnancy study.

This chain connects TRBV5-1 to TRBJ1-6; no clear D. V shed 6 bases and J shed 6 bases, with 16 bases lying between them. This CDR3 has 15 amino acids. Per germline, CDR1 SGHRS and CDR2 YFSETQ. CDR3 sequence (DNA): TGCGCCAGCACCCCCGGACCGGGAGGTAATTCACCCCTCCACTTT. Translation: CASTPGPGGNSPLHF. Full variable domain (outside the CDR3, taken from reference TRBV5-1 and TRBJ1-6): KAGVTQTPRYLIKTRGQQVTLSCSPISGHRSVSWYQQTPGQGLQFLFEYFSETQRNKGNFPGRFSGRQFSNSRSEMNVSTLELGDSALYLCASTPGPGGNSPLHFGNGTRLTVT.

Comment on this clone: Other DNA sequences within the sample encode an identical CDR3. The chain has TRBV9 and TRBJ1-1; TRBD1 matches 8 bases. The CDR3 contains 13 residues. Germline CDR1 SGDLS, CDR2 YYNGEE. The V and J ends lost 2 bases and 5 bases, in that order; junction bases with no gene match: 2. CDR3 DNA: TGTGCCAGCAGCGTCGACAGGGGAACTGAAGCTTTCTTT. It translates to CASSVDRGTEAFF.

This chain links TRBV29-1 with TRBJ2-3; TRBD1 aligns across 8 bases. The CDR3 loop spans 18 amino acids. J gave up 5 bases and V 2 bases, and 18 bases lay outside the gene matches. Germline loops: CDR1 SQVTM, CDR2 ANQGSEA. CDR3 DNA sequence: TGCAGCGTTGAACTACAAAACAATGTCCAGGGGGCAATAGATACGCAGTATTTT. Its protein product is CSVELQNNVQGAIDTQYF.

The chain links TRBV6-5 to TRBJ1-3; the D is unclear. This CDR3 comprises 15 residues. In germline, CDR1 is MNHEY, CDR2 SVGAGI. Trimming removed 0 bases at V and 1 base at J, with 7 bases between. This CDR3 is CASSYSRESGNTIYF. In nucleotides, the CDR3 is TGTGCCAGCAGTTACTCGAGAGAATCTGGAAACACCATATATTTT.

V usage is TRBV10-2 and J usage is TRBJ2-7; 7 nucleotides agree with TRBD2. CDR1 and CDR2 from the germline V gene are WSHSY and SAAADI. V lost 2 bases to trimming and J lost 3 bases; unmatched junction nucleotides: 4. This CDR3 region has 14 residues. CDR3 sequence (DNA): TGCGCCAGCAGTGAGGGACTAGTGATCTACGAGCAGTACTTC. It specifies CASSEGLVIYEQYF.

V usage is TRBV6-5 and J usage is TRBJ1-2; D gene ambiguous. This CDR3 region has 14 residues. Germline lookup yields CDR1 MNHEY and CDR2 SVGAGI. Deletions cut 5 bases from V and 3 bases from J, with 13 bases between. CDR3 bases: TGTGCCAGCAGTATCGGGGTAGATGACTATGGCTACACCTTC. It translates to CASSIGVDDYGYTF.

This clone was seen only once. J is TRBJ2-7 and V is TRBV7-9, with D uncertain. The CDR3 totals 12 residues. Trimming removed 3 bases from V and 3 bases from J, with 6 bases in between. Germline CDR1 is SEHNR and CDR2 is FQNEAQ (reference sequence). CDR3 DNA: TGTGCCAGCAGCTTCGGTCGCTACGAGCAGTACTTC. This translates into CASSFGRYEQYF.

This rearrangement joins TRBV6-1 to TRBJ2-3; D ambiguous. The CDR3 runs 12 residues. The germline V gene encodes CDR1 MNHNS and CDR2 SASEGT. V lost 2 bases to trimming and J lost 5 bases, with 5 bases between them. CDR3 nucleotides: TGTGCCAGCAGTGAACCAGGAGATACGCAGTATTTT. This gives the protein CASSEPGDTQYF.

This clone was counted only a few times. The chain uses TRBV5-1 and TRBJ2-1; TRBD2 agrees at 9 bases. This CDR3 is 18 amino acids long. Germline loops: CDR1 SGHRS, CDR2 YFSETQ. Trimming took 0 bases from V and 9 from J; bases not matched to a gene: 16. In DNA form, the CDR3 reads TGCGCCAGCAGCTTGGCCATACGTGTTGCGGGAGGGCCAGGTGAGCAGTTCTTC. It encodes CASSLAIRVAGGPGEQFF.

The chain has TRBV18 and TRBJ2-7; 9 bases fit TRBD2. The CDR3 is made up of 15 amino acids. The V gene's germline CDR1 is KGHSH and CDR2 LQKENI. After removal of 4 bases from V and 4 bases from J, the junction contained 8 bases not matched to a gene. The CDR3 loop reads CASSREGTSMYEQYF. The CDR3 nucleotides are TGTGCCAGCTCACGGGAAGGGACTAGCATGTACGAGCAGTACTTC.

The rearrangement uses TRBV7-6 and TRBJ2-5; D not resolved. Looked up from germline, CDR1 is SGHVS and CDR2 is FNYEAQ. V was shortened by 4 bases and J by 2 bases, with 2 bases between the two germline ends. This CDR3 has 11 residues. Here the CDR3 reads CASSSQETQYF. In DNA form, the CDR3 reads TGTGCCAGCAGCTCGCAAGAGACCCAGTACTTC.

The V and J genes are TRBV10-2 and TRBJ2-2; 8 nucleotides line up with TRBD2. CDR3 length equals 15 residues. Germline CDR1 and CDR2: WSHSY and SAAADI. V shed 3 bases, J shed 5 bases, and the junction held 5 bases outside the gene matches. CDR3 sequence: CASSDRVAGTGELFF. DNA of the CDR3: TGCGCCAGCAGTGATCGGGTAGCGGGAACCGGGGAGCTGTTTTTT.

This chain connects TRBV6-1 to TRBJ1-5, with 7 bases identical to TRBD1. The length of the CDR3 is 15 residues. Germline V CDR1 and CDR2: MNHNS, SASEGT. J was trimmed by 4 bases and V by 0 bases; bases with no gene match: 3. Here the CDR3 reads CASSEAGQQNQPQHF. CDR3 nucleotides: TGTGCCAGCAGTGAAGCGGGACAGCAAAATCAGCCCCAGCATTTT.

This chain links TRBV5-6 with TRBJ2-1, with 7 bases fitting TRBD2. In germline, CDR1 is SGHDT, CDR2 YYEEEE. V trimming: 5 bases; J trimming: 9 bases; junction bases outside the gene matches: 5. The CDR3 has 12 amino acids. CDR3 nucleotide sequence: TGTGCCAGCAGGTTACAGCGGGGTGAGCAGTTCTTC. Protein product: CASRLQRGEQFF.

Here the CDR3 reads CASKSGGANEQFF. CDR3 coding DNA: TGCGCCAGCAAGAGCGGGGGGGCCAATGAGCAGTTCTTC. The chain carries TRBV10-2 and TRBJ2-1; 10 bases fit TRBD2. Per germline, CDR1 WSHSY and CDR2 SAAADI. J lost 6 bases, V lost 7 bases, and 3 bases had no gene match. The CDR3 has 13 amino acids.

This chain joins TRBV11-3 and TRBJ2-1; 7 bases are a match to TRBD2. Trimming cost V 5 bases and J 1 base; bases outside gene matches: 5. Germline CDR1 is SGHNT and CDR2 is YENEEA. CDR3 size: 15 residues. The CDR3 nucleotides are TGTGCCAGCAGCCCCACGCGGGGGTCCTACAATGAGCAGTTCTTC. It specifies CASSPTRGSYNEQFF. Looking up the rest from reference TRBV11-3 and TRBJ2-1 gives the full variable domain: EAGVVQSPRYKIIEKKQPVAFWCNPISGHNTLYWYLQNLGQGPELLIRYENEEAVDDSQLPKDRFSAERLKGVDSTLKIQPAELGDSAVYLCASSPTRGSYNEQFFGPGTRLTVL.

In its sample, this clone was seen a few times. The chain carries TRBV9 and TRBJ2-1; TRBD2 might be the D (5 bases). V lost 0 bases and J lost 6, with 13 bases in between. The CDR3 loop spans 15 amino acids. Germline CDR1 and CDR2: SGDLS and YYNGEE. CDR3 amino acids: CASSVEGAVGNEQFF. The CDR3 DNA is TGTGCCAGCAGCGTAGAGGGAGCCGTCGGCAATGAGCAGTTCTTC.

As DNA, the CDR3 is TGTGCCAGTACCACCGGGTCGGGCGAGCAGTACTTC. Translating it yields CASTTGSGEQYF. V gene TRBV19 combines with J gene TRBJ2-7; no firm D call. The CDR3 spans 12 residues. Deletions cut 7 bases from V and 6 bases from J, with 13 bases between. The germline CDR1 and CDR2 sequences are LNHDA and SQIVND (reference sequence).

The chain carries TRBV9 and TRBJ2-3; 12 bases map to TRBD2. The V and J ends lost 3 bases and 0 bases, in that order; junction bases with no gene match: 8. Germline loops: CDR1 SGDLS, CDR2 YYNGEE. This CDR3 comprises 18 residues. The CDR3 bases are TGTGCCAGCAGCGCCCCACTAGCGGGGGGCCGTAGCACAGATACGCAGTATTTT. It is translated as CASSAPLAGGRSTDTQYF.

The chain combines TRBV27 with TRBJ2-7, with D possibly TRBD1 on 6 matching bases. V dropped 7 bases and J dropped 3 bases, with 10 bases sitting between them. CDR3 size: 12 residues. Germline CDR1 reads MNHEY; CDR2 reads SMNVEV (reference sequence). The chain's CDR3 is CASTGQNYEQYF. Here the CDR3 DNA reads TGTGCCAGCACGGGACAAAACTACGAGCAGTACTTC.

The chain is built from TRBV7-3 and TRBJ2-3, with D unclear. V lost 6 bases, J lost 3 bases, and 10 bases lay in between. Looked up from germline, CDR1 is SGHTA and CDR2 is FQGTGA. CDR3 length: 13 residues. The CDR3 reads CASSRQVTDTQYF. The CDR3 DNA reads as TGTGCCAGCAGTCGCCAGGTTACAGATACGCAGTATTTT.

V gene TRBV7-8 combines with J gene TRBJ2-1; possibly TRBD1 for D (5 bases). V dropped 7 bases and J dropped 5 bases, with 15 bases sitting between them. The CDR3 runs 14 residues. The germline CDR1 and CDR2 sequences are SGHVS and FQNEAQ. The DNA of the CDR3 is TGTGCCAGCACCTCTGGCAAGGGGAACAATGAGCAGTTCTTC. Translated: CASTSGKGNNEQFF.

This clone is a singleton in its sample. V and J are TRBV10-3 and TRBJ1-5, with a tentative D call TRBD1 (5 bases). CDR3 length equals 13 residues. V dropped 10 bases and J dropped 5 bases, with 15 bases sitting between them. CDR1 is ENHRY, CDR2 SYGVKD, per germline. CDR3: CATATLGDQPQHF. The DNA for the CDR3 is TGTGCCACGGCGACCCTAGGGGATCAGCCCCAGCATTTT.

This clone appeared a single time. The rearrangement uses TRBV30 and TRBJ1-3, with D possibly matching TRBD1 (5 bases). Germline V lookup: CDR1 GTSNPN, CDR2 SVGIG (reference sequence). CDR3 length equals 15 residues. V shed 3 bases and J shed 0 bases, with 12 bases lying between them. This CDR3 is CAWSGGRSSGNTIYF. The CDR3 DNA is TGTGCCTGGAGCGGGGGACGAAGCTCTGGAAACACCATATATTTT.

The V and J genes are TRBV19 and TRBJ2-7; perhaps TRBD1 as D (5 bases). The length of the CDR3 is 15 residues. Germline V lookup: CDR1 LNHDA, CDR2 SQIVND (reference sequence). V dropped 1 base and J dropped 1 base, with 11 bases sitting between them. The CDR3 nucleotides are TGTGCCAGTAGTATAGGAGCAGGGCCTTCCTACGAGCAGTACTTC. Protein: CASSIGAGPSYEQYF.

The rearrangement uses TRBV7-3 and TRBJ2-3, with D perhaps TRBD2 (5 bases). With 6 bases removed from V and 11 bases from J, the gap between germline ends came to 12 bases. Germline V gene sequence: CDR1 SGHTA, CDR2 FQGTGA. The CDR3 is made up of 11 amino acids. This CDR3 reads CASRTTFRQYF. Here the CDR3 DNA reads TGTGCCAGCAGGACTACATTCCGGCAGTATTTT.